These 7 T cell receptor beta chains were sequenced from one sample in a study of molecular identifiers for immune sequencing clone quantification. MiXCR, run by TCRdb on the PCR reads, gives a single entry per CDR3 protein. The sample includes about 35,000 distinct CDR3 sequences, 15% to 20% seen only once; the top ten take under 1.3%. Sequenced material: naive CD8+ T cells from blood, with Jurkat cell RNA spiked in. Subset defined: FACS-sorted CD8+CD4-CCR7+CD45RA+ naive T cells. The receptors shown here come from a human donor in good health. Some libraries in this study had Jurkat cell RNA spiked in.

About this clonotype: One end of the junction is discordant with germline, which a read error may explain. The CDR3 DNA reads TGCAGTGCTAGCCCGGACGCCAGCTCCCACAATGAGCAGTTCTTC. Protein product: CSASPDASSHNEQFF. The rearrangement links TRBV20-1 to TRBJ2-1; D gene unclear. This CDR3 spans 15 amino acids. CDR1 is DFQATT, CDR2 SNEGSKA, per germline (reference sequence).

This clonotype came up many times. The rearrangement links TRBV5-1 to TRBJ2-5; D could derive from TRBD1 or TRBD2 (6 bases each). Germline assignment: CDR1 SGHRS and CDR2 YFSETQ. V dropped 3 bases and J dropped 2 bases, with 14 bases sitting between them. CDR3 length: 15 residues. CDR3 bases: TGCGCCAGCAGCTCCAGGGGCGGGGTACAAGAGACCCAGTACTTC. It encodes CASSSRGGVQETQYF.

This clonotype was detected a few times. V gene TRBV7-9 combines with J gene TRBJ2-5; TRBD1 might be the D (6 bases). The length of the CDR3 is 15 residues. Trimming left V 7 bases short and J 5 bases short, with 20 bases between. Germline loops: CDR1 SEHNR, CDR2 FQNEAQ (reference sequence). The CDR3 DNA sequence: TGTGCCAGCATTAGTGGACAGAATCCGGTGGAGACCCAGTACTTC. Encoded protein: CASISGQNPVETQYF.

Turning to this clonotype: A much larger clone differs by one base, so this may be a read error. V gene TRBV4-1 combines with J gene TRBJ1-1; a weak D match, TRBD1 (5 bases). This CDR3 comprises 16 residues. CDR1 and CDR2 (germline): MGHRA, YSYEKL. The CDR3 loop is CASSQEFSGGYTVAFF. CDR3 sequence (DNA): TGCGCCAGCAGCCAAGAGTTCAGTGGGGGGTACACTGTAGCTTTCTTT.

This clonotype was seen ten or more times. The chain links TRBV7-6 to TRBJ2-3; D is ambiguous. The CDR3 consists of 18 residues. CDR1 is SGHVS and CDR2 is FNYEAQ in the germline V gene. Trimming removed 1 base at V and 0 bases at J, with 17 bases between. The CDR3 nucleotides are TGTGCCAGCAGCTTAGGTTCCCCCCTGGCGGAGAGCACAGATACGCAGTATTTT. Encoded protein: CASSLGSPLAESTDTQYF.

This chain uses TRBV5-6 with TRBJ2-7, with a possible D match to TRBD1 (6 bases). From germline, CDR1 is SGHDT and CDR2 YYEEEE. CDR3 length equals 14 residues. Trimming took off 1 base at V and 2 bases at J, with 10 bases between the two ends. CDR3 in DNA: TGTGCCAGCAGCTTGACGGACAGACCCTACGAGCAGTACTTC. Its protein product is CASSLTDRPYEQYF.

This chain connects TRBV19 to TRBJ1-1; a possible D gene is TRBD1 (5 bases). Trimming removed 3 bases at V and 1 base at J, with 15 bases between. The V gene's germline CDR1 is LNHDA and CDR2 SQIVND (reference sequence). The CDR3 sequence is 16 residues long. The CDR3 reads CASSMPGAGPNTEAFF. CDR3 DNA sequence: TGTGCCAGTAGTATGCCCGGGGCAGGGCCGAACACTGAAGCTTTCTTT.